This T cell receptor (beta chain) is drawn from a study of technical replicates of blood from a few donors. V lost 6 bases, J lost 4 bases, and 12 bases stayed unmatched. The germline V gene has CDR1 MNHEY and CDR2 SVGAGI. The CDR3 is 15 residues long. Sequenced by immunoSEQ multiplex PCR; TCRdb stores in-frame clones only, minus some. The sample carries 60,000 to 80,000 clones, nearly 90% recorded once. The genes are TRBV6-5 and TRBJ2-7; 7 bases align to TRBD1. This TCR derives from a human donor in good health. Some clones in this sample may be carry-over from other donors' samples. The sequenced sample was PBMCs. Here the CDR3 DNA reads TGTGCCAGCAGCCTAACCGGGACAGCGTTTTACGAGCAGTACTTC. Residues: CASSLTGTAFYEQYF.